This entry features one T cell receptor (beta chain) sequence. Its specificity is unknown. CDR3 length: 18 residues. V lost 3 bases, J lost 7 bases, and 25 bases lay in between. Here immunoSEQ multiplex PCR was the method, and the copy in TCRdb shows in-frame clones only, minus some. The sample shows 150,000 to 180,000 clones, roughly 90% of them seen only once. The source of the sample is a study of T cell responses to AZD1222 COVID-19 vaccine. Points from the study as a whole: Baseline seropositivity occurred in only six AZD1222 recipients. Donors were chiefly white British, with a greater number of females, and clonal diversity was perhaps underestimated.

The TCR sequence derives from an adult who received the AZD1222 COVID-19 vaccine. V usage is TRBV23-1 and J usage is TRBJ1-5, with a tentative D call TRBD1 (5 bases). TRBV23-1 is noted as an ORF with a role that remains uncertain. The sample was peripheral blood, taken 28 days after the second AZD1222 dose. CDR3 residues: CASSQRKGRTGGKQPQHF. Here the CDR3 DNA reads TGCGCCAGCAGTCAGCGTAAAGGACGGACCGGGGGGAAACAGCCCCAGCATTTT.